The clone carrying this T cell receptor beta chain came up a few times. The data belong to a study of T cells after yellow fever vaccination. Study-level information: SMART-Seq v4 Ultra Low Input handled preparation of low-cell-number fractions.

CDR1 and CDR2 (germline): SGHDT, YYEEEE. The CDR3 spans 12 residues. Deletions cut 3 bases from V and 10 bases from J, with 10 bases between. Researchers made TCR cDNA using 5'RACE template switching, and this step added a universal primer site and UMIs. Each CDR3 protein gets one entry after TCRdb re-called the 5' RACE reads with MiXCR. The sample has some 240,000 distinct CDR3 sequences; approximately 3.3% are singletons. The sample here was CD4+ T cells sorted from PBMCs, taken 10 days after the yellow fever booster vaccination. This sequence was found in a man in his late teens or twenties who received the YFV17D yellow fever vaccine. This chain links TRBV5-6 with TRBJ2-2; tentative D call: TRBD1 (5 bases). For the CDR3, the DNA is TGTGCCAGCAGCTCTCAGGGCGCGGAGCTGTTTTTT. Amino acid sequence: CASSSQGAELFF.